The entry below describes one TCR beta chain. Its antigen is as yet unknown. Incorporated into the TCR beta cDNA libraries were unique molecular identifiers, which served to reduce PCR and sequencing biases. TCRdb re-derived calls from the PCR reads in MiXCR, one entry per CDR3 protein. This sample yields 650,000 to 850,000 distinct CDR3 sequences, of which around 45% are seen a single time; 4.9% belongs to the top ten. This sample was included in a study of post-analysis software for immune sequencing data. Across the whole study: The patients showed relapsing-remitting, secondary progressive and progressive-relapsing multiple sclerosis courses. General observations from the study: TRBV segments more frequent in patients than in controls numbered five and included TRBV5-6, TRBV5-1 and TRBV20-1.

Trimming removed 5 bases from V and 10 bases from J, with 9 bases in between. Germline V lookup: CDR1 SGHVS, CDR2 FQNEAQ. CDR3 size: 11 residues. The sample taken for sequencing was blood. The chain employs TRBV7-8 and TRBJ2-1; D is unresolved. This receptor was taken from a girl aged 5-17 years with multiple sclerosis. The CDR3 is CASSPRWEQFF. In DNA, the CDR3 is TGTGCCAGCAGCCCTCGGTGGGAGCAGTTCTTC.